The 15 T cell receptor beta chains below all came from one sample that was sequenced in a study of T-cell memory formation after mild COVID-19 (dated by TCRdb to about 2021). The library was produced with 5' RACE. Reads for this sample came from an Illumina NovaSeq 6000. Clones were called with MiXCR by TCRdb after fastp trimmed the public reads at Q25, and only in-frame beta chains were retained. One record per CDR3 amino acid sequence lists the most common genes and DNA. The table for this sample lists about 560,000 distinct CDR3 sequences; 17% of them were counted only once. The ten largest account for roughly 7.8% of the sample. Sequenced sample: PBMCs or a T cell subset sorted from them (not recorded which). The receptors stem from an adult woman who had mild COVID-19 (a few samples of this study predate the infection). The sample titles of this study are shuffled in the database, so cell type and time point are left out; the donor was told from shared clones.

The V and J genes are TRBV29-1 and TRBJ2-4, with D unclear. This CDR3 is 13 amino acids long. In germline, CDR1 is SQVTM, CDR2 ANQGSEA. Deletions cut 7 bases from V and 0 bases from J, with 10 bases between. The CDR3 region is CSGLSVAKNIQYF. CDR3 DNA sequence: TGCAGCGGCCTGAGTGTAGCCAAAAACATTCAGTACTTC.

This sequence joins TRBV6-1 and TRBJ2-7; D remains unclear. The germline CDR1 and CDR2 sequences are MNHNS and SASEGT. CDR3 length equals 11 residues. The V and J ends lost 7 bases and 2 bases respectively, with 6 bases between them. The CDR3 nucleotides are TGTGCCAGCAACAGCGCCTACGAGCAGTACTTC. This sequence encodes CASNSAYEQYF.

With regard to this clonotype: A much larger clone is a single base away; this may be a read error. The J gene is TRBJ2-1, the V gene TRBV5-1; tentative D call: TRBD1 (5 bases). This CDR3 is built from 16 residues. Germline loops: CDR1 SGHRS, CDR2 YFSETQ. V gave up 4 bases and J gave up 1 base, with 15 bases separating them. The CDR3 here is CASSPRQWISYNEQFF. DNA of the CDR3: TGCGCCAGCAGCCCTCGACAGTGGATTTCCTACAATGAGCAGTTCTTC.

The J gene is TRBJ2-5, the V gene TRBV12-3 or TRBV12-4; TRBD2 agrees at 8 bases. This CDR3 is 13 amino acids long. The V gene end was trimmed by 10 bases and the J gene end by 5 bases; junction bases not matched to a gene: 9. The CDR3 spells CATQAGVGETQYF. In DNA form, the CDR3 reads TGTGCCACCCAAGCGGGAGTAGGGGAGACCCAGTACTTC.

The rearrangement joins TRBV20-1 to TRBJ2-1; 8 positions agree with TRBD2. The V and J ends lost 6 bases and 8 bases, in that order; junction bases with no gene match: 12. Germline V gene lookup returns CDR1 DFQATT and CDR2 SNEGSKA (reference sequence). This CDR3 comprises 14 residues. The CDR3 sequence: CSAMGTRGIHEQFF. Written as DNA, the CDR3 is TGCAGTGCCATGGGGACTAGGGGGATACATGAGCAGTTCTTC.

This clonotype was recorded a few times. This chain connects TRBV30 to TRBJ1-1; 10 positions match TRBD1. V shed 2 bases and J 3 bases; nucleotides not matched to a gene: 12. The germline V gene encodes CDR1 GTSNPN and CDR2 SVGIG (reference sequence). CDR3 length equals 17 residues. For the CDR3, the DNA is TGTGCCTGGAGTCGGACAGGGGGTTTTCGCCGCTACACTGAAGCTTTCTTT. Its translation: CAWSRTGGFRRYTEAFF.

The chain joins TRBV27 to TRBJ2-1; a weak D match, TRBD1 (5 bases). Germline V gives CDR1 MNHEY, CDR2 SMNVEV (reference sequence). The V end was cut by 2 bases, the J end by 7 bases, with 15 bases between. This CDR3 is built from 15 residues. The CDR3 is CASSLRTRILNEQFF. CDR3 bases: TGTGCCAGCAGTTTAAGGACACGGATCTTAAATGAGCAGTTCTTC.

This clonotype has more than one count but fewer than ten. V and J are TRBV7-2 and TRBJ2-7, with 8 bases matching TRBD2. CDR3 length: 15 amino acids. Germline lookup yields CDR1 SGHTA and CDR2 FQGNSA. V lost 6 bases, J lost 3 bases, and 10 bases stayed unmatched. The CDR3, as DNA: TGTGCCAGCAGGGTAGGGGTAGCGGGAATCTACGAGCAGTACTTC. It is translated as CASRVGVAGIYEQYF.

A remark on this clonotype: At one end the junction does not follow the germline gene, possibly because of a read error. The chain uses TRBV27 and TRBJ2-1; 9 bases are a match to TRBD2. The germline V gene encodes CDR1 MNHEY and CDR2 SMNVEV (reference sequence). The CDR3 has 17 residues. The CDR3 sequence: CASSFPSLAGGWNEQFF. The CDR3 bases are TGTGCCAGCAGTTTCCCCTCTCTGGCGGGAGGGTGGAATGAGCAGTTCTTT.

This clonotype was seen a single time. The genes are TRBV12-3 or TRBV12-4 and TRBJ1-5; no reliable D call. The CDR3 has 15 residues. V lost 6 bases and J lost 2, with 14 bases in between. In DNA form, the CDR3 reads TGTGCCAGCAGCTCTAGATCGATAGGCAATCAGCCCCAGCATTTT. As protein: CASSSRSIGNQPQHF.

The CDR3 DNA is TGTGCCAGCAGCAACCCCACTAGCGTGGACACCGGGGAGCTGTTTTTT. This sequence encodes CASSNPTSVDTGELFF. The rearrangement uses TRBV5-5 and TRBJ2-2; the match to TRBD2 covers 7 bases. The germline gives CDR1 SGHKS, CDR2 YYEKEE (reference sequence). V shed 4 bases and J 3 bases; nucleotides not matched to a gene: 9. CDR3 length: 16 amino acids.

This clonotype was observed a handful of times. V and J are TRBV7-9 and TRBJ2-5, with D unresolved. Germline values: CDR1 SEHNR, CDR2 FQNEAQ (reference sequence). This CDR3 is 15 amino acids long. The V gene lost 4 bases and the J gene lost 5 bases, with 17 bases spanning the gap. The CDR3 is CASSSPPKGQETQYF. DNA of the CDR3: TGTGCCAGCAGCTCACCCCCAAAGGGTCAGGAGACCCAGTACTTC.

This clonotype has a handful of counts. The gene calls are TRBV15 and TRBJ2-5, with 12 bases lining up with TRBD2. The CDR3 has 16 amino acids. J was trimmed by 2 bases and V by 0 bases; bases with no gene match: 1. Per germline, CDR1 LNHNV and CDR2 YYDKDF (reference sequence). The CDR3 sequence: CATSRELAGGQETQYF. The CDR3 DNA follows: TGTGCCACCAGCAGAGAACTAGCGGGAGGACAAGAGACCCAGTACTTC.

This chain uses TRBV29-1 with TRBJ2-3; D is perhaps TRBD1 (7 bases). V shed 6 bases and J shed 0 bases, with 16 bases lying between them. The CDR3 is made up of 15 amino acids. Germline-derived CDR1 and CDR2 are SQVTM and ANQGSEA. This chain's CDR3 is CSVIPGGTSTDTQYF. CDR3 nucleotides: TGCAGCGTGATACCAGGGGGGACTAGCACAGATACGCAGTATTTT.

This clonotype appeared a few times. This rearrangement joins TRBV10-2 to TRBJ1-4, with TRBD1 identical over 7 bases. V trimming: 3 bases; J trimming: 4 bases; junction bases outside the gene matches: 2. The CDR3 consists of 14 residues. In germline, CDR1 is WSHSY, CDR2 SAAADI. The CDR3: CASSEWDSNEKLFF. The CDR3 coding sequence is TGCGCCAGCAGTGAATGGGACAGTAATGAAAAACTGTTTTTT.